Listed here are 10 T cell receptor beta chains from one sample, sequenced in a study of long-term antiretroviral therapy in people with HIV. Investigators performed immunoSEQ version v3.0 at survey level. Produced via immunoSEQ multiplex PCR; TCRdb's table is partial and in-frame only. The repertoire holds about 35,000 clones, with under 85% as singletons. This specimen consisted of unsorted PBMCs, obtained 1 year after starting antiretroviral therapy. These receptors originate from a man in his late teens or twenties with HIV.

V usage is TRBV6-1 and J usage is TRBJ2-3, with 10 bases that match TRBD2. V was pared by 4 bases and J by 4 bases, with 2 bases of the junction left unmatched. Per the germline V gene, CDR1 is MNHNS and CDR2 is SASEGT. This CDR3 comprises 14 residues. Here the CDR3 DNA reads TGTGCCAGCAGTGCGCTAGCGGGGGCAGATACGCAGTATTTT. Encoded protein: CASSALAGADTQYF.

This sequence joins TRBV10-2 and TRBJ2-5; D uncertain. Trimming took off 0 bases at V and 4 bases at J, with 6 bases between the two ends. The CDR3 runs to 13 residues. CDR1 is WSHSY, CDR2 SAAADI, per germline. CDR3 DNA sequence: TGCGCCAGCAGTGAGTCGTTAGGAGAGACCCAGTACTTC. It codes for CASSESLGETQYF.

This chain connects TRBV11-1 to TRBJ2-7, with 10 bases fitting TRBD1. The CDR3 has 15 residues. V dropped 4 bases and J dropped 5; count of bases not matched to a gene: 8. Germline CDR1 reads SGHAT; CDR2 reads FQDESV (reference sequence). Written as DNA, the CDR3 is TGTGCCAGCAGCTCCCCCTGGACAGGGGGGAACGAGCAGTACTTC. Translated: CASSSPWTGGNEQYF.

The rearrangement joins TRBV2 to TRBJ1-3, with D tentatively TRBD1 (5 bases). Trimming stripped 8 bases from V and 2 bases from J, with 19 bases between. CDR3 size: 16 residues. Germline V gene sequence: CDR1 SNHLY, CDR2 FYNNEI. This CDR3 is CASGWTPLRTGNTIYF. The CDR3 DNA follows: TGTGCCAGCGGGTGGACACCGCTTAGAACTGGAAACACCATATATTTT.

V gene TRBV27 combines with J gene TRBJ2-3, with 9 bases that match TRBD2. The V gene's germline CDR1 is MNHEY and CDR2 SMNVEV (reference sequence). Germline trimming cut 5 bases from V and 4 bases from J; bases unmatched to any gene: 7. The length of the CDR3 is 15 residues. CDR3 loop: CASSLAGLAADTQYF. In DNA, the CDR3 is TGTGCCAGCAGTCTAGCGGGACTAGCAGCAGATACGCAGTATTTT.

In its sample, this clone was seen a few times. The CDR3 reads CASSLNLLDRGDGYTF. CDR3 DNA: TGCGCCAGCAGCCTCAACTTGTTAGACAGGGGGGACGGCTACACCTTC. The chain has TRBV4-3 and TRBJ1-2, with TRBD1 matching over 9 bases. V shed 4 bases and J 8 bases; nucleotides not matched to a gene: 14. Germline V gene sequence: CDR1 LGHNA, CDR2 YSLEER. This CDR3 has 16 amino acids.

This clone appeared a few times. The rearrangement links TRBV4-1 to TRBJ1-5; TRBD1 aligns across 9 bases. CDR3 length: 17 residues. J lost 6 bases, V lost 3 bases, and 12 bases had no gene match. Germline CDR1 reads MGHRA; CDR2 reads YSYEKL. CDR3 sequence reads: CASSHLPPPTGGQPQHF. The CDR3 DNA reads TGCGCCAGCAGCCACCTGCCTCCGCCGACAGGGGGTCAGCCCCAGCATTTT.

The chain employs TRBV10-2 and TRBJ1-3; unclear D gene. Per germline, CDR1 WSHSY and CDR2 SAAADI. The CDR3 has 15 residues. V dropped 6 bases and J dropped 0 bases, with 12 bases sitting between them. Here the CDR3 reads CASRTDGNSGNTIYF. CDR3 bases: TGCGCCAGCAGGACGGACGGAAACTCTGGAAACACCATATATTTT.

The gene calls are TRBV5-1 and TRBJ1-4; D might be TRBD1 (6 bases). Per the germline V gene, CDR1 is SGHRS and CDR2 is YFSETQ. The CDR3 loop spans 14 amino acids. V lost 4 bases and J lost 5, with 12 bases in between. The CDR3 sequence is CASSPRTVNEKLFF. CDR3 bases: TGCGCCAGCAGCCCCCGGACAGTGAATGAAAAACTGTTTTTT.

This clone was observed a single time. V and J are TRBV7-8 and TRBJ2-1; D is undetermined. The CDR3 loop spans 12 amino acids. Germline assignment: CDR1 SGHVS and CDR2 FQNEAQ. The V end lost 2 bases, the J end lost 5 bases, and 4 bases lay between the germline ends. CDR3 sequence: CASSLSNNEQFF. The CDR3 DNA is TGTGCCAGCAGCTTATCTAACAATGAGCAGTTCTTC.